The entry that follows covers one TCR beta chain sequence. Its antigen is currently unknown. CDR3 length: 17 amino acids. Per germline, CDR1 MGHRA and CDR2 YSYEKL. The V gene end was trimmed by 0 bases and the J gene end by 5 bases; junction bases not matched to a gene: 6. Profiled with immunoSEQ multiplex PCR; TCRdb holds only in-frame clones, not every one. The sample holds about 85,000 clones, under 95% seen once. This sample stems from a study of graft-versus-host responses after intestinal transplantation. At the level of the study: Each patient got anti-thymocyte globulin induction, then tacrolimus and steroids for roughly 3 years.

Study-level findings and limits: Graft-versus-host to host-versus-graft clonal ratios in allografts were high in patients with graft-donor T cell macrochimerism. Declining HvG levels early post-transplant were linked to peak circulating GvH clone levels.

The sequencing used unstimulated CD8+ T cells sorted from spleen or lymph node cells, collected before transplant. The clonotype comes from a human donor who was the organ donor for an intestinal transplant. The V and J genes are TRBV4-1 and TRBJ2-3; TRBD1 matches 12 bases. CDR3 protein: CASSQESGQGAGDTQYF. Here the CDR3 DNA reads TGCGCCAGCAGCCAAGAATCGGGACAGGGGGCAGGAGATACGCAGTATTTT.